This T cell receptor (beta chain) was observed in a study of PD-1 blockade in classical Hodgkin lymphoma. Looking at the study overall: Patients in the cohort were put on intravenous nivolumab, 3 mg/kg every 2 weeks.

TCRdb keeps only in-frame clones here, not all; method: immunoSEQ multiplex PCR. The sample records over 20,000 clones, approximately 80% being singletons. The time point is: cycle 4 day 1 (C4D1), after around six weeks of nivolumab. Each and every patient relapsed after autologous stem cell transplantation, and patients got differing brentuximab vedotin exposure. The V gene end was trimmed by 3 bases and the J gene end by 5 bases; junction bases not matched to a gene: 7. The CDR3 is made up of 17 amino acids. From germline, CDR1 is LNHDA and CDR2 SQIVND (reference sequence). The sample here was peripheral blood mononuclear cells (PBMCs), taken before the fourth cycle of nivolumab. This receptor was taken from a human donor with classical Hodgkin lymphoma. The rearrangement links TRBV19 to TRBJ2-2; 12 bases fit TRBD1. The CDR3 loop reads CASSMRGTGGATGELFF. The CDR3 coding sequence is TGTGCCAGTAGTATGAGGGGGACAGGGGGCGCAACCGGGGAGCTGTTTTTT.